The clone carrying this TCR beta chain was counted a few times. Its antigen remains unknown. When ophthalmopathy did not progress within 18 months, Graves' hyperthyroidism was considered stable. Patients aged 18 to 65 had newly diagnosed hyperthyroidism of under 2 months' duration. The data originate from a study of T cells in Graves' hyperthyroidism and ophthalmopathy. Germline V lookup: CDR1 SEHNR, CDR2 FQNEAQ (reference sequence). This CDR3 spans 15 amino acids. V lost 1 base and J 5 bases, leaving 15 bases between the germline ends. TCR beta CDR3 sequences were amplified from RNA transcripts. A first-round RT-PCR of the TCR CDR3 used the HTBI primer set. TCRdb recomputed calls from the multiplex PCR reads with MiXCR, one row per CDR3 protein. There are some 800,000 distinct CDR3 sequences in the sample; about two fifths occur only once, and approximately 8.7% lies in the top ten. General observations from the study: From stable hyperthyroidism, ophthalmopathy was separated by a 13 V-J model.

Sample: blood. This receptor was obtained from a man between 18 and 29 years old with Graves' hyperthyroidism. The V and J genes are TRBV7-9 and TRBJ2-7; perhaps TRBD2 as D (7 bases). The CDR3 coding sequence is TGTGCCAGCAGCTTAGAACAGGGAGGGATCCACGAGCAGTACTTC. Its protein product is CASSLEQGGIHEQYF. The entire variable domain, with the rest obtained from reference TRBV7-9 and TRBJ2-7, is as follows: DTGVSQNPRHKITKRGQNVTFRCDPISEHNRLYWYRQTLGQGPEFLTYFQNEAQLEKSRLLSDRFSAERPKGSFSTLEIQRTEQGDSAMYLCASSLEQGGIHEQYFGPGTRLTVT.